Listed here are 13 T cell receptor beta chains from one sample, sequenced in a study of shared clonotypes between healthy human individuals. The repertoire was sequenced with immunoSEQ multiplex PCR; TCRdb's copy has only in-frame clones and lacks some. The sample lists approximately 2,300,000 clones; around 92% were seen once. The sequenced sample was naive CD4+ T cells from PBMCs. The subset is: CD45RA+ positively selected. The receptors were sampled from a man younger than 35 in good health. Some clones in this sample may be carry-over from other donors' samples.

The V gene is TRBV7-2, the J gene TRBJ2-7; a weak D match, TRBD2 (6 bases). Per germline, CDR1 SGHTA and CDR2 FQGNSA. CDR3 length equals 14 residues. V was shortened by 1 base and J by 2 bases, with 9 bases between the two germline ends. The CDR3 loop reads CASSLGGVTYEQYF. CDR3 in DNA: TGTGCCAGCAGCTTAGGGGGGGTAACCTACGAGCAGTACTTC.

The J gene is TRBJ2-1, the V gene TRBV5-1, with D unresolved. This CDR3 comprises 14 residues. Germline V gene data show CDR1 as SGHRS and CDR2 as YFSETQ. V lost 2 bases, J lost 9 bases, and 15 bases lay in between. CDR3 coding DNA: TGCGCCAGCAGCTTCGGCACCAGCTACGGTGAGCAGTTCTTC. Translation: CASSFGTSYGEQFF.

J is TRBJ1-5 and V is TRBV28; a possible D gene is TRBD1 (5 bases). Germline assignment: CDR1 MDHEN and CDR2 SYDVKM. The CDR3 runs 14 residues. The V gene lost 5 bases and the J gene lost 3 bases, with 11 bases spanning the gap. The CDR3 sequence: CASSQRQSNQPQHF. The CDR3 bases are TGTGCCAGCAGTCAGAGACAGTCCAATCAGCCCCAGCATTTT.

This chain's CDR3 is CASSVVVPTSGGTGELFF. The CDR3 DNA is TGTGCCAGCAGCGTAGTGGTCCCAACTAGCGGGGGGACCGGGGAGCTGTTTTTT. This rearrangement joins TRBV9 to TRBJ2-2, with 12 bases fitting TRBD2. There are 18 residues in the CDR3. Germline trimming cut 0 bases from V and 5 bases from J; bases unmatched to any gene: 8. Germline V lookup: CDR1 SGDLS, CDR2 YYNGEE. The full variable domain, rest sourced from reference TRBV9 and TRBJ2-2, is DSGVTQTPKHLITATGQRVTLRCSPRSGDLSVYWYQQSLDQGLQFLIQYYNGEERAKGNILERFSAQQFPDLHSELNLSSLELGDSALYFCASSVVVPTSGGTGELFFGEGSRLTVL.

This rearrangement joins TRBV4-1 to TRBJ1-4, with D unclear. V was trimmed by 3 bases and J by 3 bases, leaving 14 bases between them. The CDR3 is 16 residues long. Germline lookup yields CDR1 MGHRA and CDR2 YSYEKL. CDR3 amino acids: CASSQGRGGSNEKLFF. In DNA, the CDR3 is TGCGCCAGCAGCCAGGGCCGGGGAGGTTCTAATGAAAAACTGTTTTTT.

This clone showed up just once. The chain links TRBV5-6 to TRBJ2-4; the match to TRBD2 covers 7 bases. After removal of 4 bases from V and 9 bases from J, the junction contained 10 bases not matched to a gene. This CDR3 has 14 amino acids. From germline, CDR1 is SGHDT and CDR2 YYEEEE. CDR3 sequence: CASSPSGGGGIQYF. The CDR3 coding sequence is TGTGCCAGCAGCCCGTCTGGCGGGGGAGGCATTCAGTACTTC.

This sequence joins TRBV9 and TRBJ2-1; 8 nucleotides align to TRBD2. This CDR3 contains 13 residues. Unmatched junction bases numbered 8, after V lost 6 bases and J lost 9 bases. The V gene's germline CDR1 is SGDLS and CDR2 YYNGEE. The CDR3 DNA reads as TGTGCCAGCACCAAGCGGGAGAACAGTGAGCAGTTCTTC. Protein product: CASTKRENSEQFF.

This chain uses TRBV28 with TRBJ2-1; D not certain. This CDR3 region has 15 residues. Germline V gives CDR1 MDHEN, CDR2 SYDVKM. Deletions cut 7 bases from V and 7 bases from J, with 20 bases between. In DNA form, the CDR3 reads TGTGCCAGCACCACTTATACCCTGGGAAGGAATGAGCAGTTCTTC. Protein: CASTTYTLGRNEQFF.

This clone was seen just once. The chain has TRBV4-2 and TRBJ2-3, with 11 bases matching TRBD1. The CDR3 has 17 amino acids. The ends lost 0 bases at V and 1 base at J; junction bases unmatched: 3. Per germline, CDR1 LGHNA and CDR2 YNFKEQ. Here the CDR3 DNA reads TGTGCCAGCAGCCAAGATTGGGACAGGGGGGGCACAGATACGCAGTATTTT. Translating it yields CASSQDWDRGGTDTQYF.

This sequence joins TRBV27 and TRBJ2-1; TRBD1 matches at 8 bases. The trim removed 3 bases at V and 2 bases at J, leaving 3 bases unmatched. The CDR3 is 15 amino acids. Germline V gene sequence: CDR1 MNHEY, CDR2 SMNVEV (reference sequence). CDR3 coding DNA: TGTGCCAGCAGTTTTTGGGACAGGCCCTACAATGAGCAGTTCTTC. Its protein is CASSFWDRPYNEQFF.

DNA for the CDR3: TGTGCCAGCAGTTATTTCCAGGGGGCCACAGATACGCAGTATTTT. Translated: CASSYFQGATDTQYF. The chain uses TRBV6-6 and TRBJ2-3; 8 bases align to TRBD1. V dropped 3 bases and J dropped 2; count of bases not matched to a gene: 4. The CDR3 has 15 residues. Germline V CDR1 and CDR2: MNHNY, SVGAGI (reference sequence).

The rearrangement joins TRBV4-3 to TRBJ2-7, with 12 bases lining up with TRBD2. The CDR3 totals 15 residues. The germline V gene encodes CDR1 LGHNA and CDR2 YSLEER. Trimming cost V 0 bases and J 6 bases; bases outside gene matches: 3. The CDR3 is CASSQDLAGGLEQYF. The CDR3 DNA sequence: TGCGCCAGCAGCCAAGATCTAGCGGGAGGGCTCGAGCAGTACTTC.

This chain connects TRBV5-1 to TRBJ2-1, with 8 bases identical to TRBD2. Germline CDR1 SGHRS, CDR2 YFSETQ. The CDR3 runs to 15 residues. The V segment lost 3 bases and the J segment 7 bases; nucleotides outside the gene matches: 9. In DNA form, the CDR3 reads TGCGCCAGCAGCTCCGGTATAGCGGGGATAAATGAGCAGTTCTTC. The encoded protein is CASSSGIAGINEQFF. Based on the CDR3 plus reference TRBV5-1 and TRBJ2-1, the full variable domain is KAGVTQTPRYLIKTRGQQVTLSCSPISGHRSVSWYQQTPGQGLQFLFEYFSETQRNKGNFPGRFSGRQFSNSRSEMNVSTLELGDSALYLCASSSGIAGINEQFFGPGTRLTVL.